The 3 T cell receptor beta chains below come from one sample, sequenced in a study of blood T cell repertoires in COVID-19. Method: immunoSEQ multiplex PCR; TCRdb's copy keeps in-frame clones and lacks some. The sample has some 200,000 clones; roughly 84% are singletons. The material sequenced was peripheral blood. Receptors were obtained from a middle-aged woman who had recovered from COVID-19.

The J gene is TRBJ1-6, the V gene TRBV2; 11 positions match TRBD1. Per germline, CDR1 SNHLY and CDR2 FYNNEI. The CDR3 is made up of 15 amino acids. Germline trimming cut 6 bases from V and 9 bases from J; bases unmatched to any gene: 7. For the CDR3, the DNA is TGTGCCAGCAGCGACGGGACAGGGGGTTTTTCACCCCTCCACTTT. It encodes CASSDGTGGFSPLHF. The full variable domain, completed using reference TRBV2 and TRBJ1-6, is EPEVTQTPSHQVTQMGQEVILRCVPISNHLYFYWYRQILGQKVEFLVSFYNNEISEKSEIFDDQFSVERPDGSNFTLKIRSTKLEDSAMYFCASSDGTGGFSPLHFGNGTRLTVT.

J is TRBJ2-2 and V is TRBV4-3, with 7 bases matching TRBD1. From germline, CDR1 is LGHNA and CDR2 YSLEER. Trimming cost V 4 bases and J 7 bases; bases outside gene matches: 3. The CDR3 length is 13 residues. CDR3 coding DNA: TGCGCCAGCAGCCGCACAGGGGACGGGGAGCTGTTTTTT. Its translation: CASSRTGDGELFF.

The CDR3 nucleotides read TGTGCCACCAGGCAGGGAGGGACTCGTCAGCCCCAGCATTTT. It specifies CATRQGGTRQPQHF. The gene calls are TRBV15 and TRBJ1-5; maybe TRBD1 (5 bases). The CDR3 length is 14 residues. Trimming shortened V by 6 bases and J by 6 bases, and 15 bases separated the two germline ends. CDR1 and CDR2 (germline): LNHNV, YYDKDF (reference sequence).